This entry is about one T cell receptor beta chain. The sample is drawn from a study of Ad26.COV2.S vaccination and SARS-CoV-2 variants. The assay was immunoSEQ multiplex PCR, and TCRdb's table has in-frame clones only and misses some. Here the sample spans roughly 380,000 clones, roughly 94% being singletons. The sample here was peripheral blood, taken after recovery from COVID-19. The clonotype comes from a human donor who had recovered from COVID-19.

The CDR3 sequence: CASVQHNEAFF. In DNA, the CDR3 is TGTGCTAGTGTCCAACATAATGAAGCTTTCTTT. The chain is built from TRBV12-5 and TRBJ1-1; D is uncertain. V was shortened by 7 bases and J by 7 bases, with 10 bases between the two germline ends. Looked up from germline, CDR1 is LGHNT and CDR2 is FRNRAP. This CDR3 has 11 residues.